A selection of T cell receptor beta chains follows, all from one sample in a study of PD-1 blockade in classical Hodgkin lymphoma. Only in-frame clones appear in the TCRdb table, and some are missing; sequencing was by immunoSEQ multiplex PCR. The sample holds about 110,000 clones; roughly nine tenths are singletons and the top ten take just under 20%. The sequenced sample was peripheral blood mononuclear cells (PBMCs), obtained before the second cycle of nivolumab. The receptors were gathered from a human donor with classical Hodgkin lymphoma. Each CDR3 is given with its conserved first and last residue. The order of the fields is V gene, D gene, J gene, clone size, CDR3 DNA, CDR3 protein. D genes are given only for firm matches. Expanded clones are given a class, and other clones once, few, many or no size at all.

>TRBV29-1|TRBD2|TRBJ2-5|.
TGCAGCGTTTCAACGGGGGGGAAAGAGACCCAGTACTTC
CSVSTGGKETQYF
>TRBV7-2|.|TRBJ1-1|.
TGTGCCAGCAGCTCAGCGTTTATTAGCACTGAAGCTTTCTTT
CASSSAFISTEAFF
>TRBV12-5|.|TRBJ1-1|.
TGTGCTAGTGGCCTGGGGGGGCTCCGAGTCTTCTTT
CASGLGGLRVFF
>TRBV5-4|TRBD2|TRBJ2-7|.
TGTGCCAGCAGCCCTGGACTAGCGGGTCCCTACGAGCAGTACTTC
CASSPGLAGPYEQYF
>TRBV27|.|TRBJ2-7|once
TGTGCCAGTAGACACCAAGGCCTTCGCCCTTACGAGCAGTACTTC
CASRHQGLRPYEQYF
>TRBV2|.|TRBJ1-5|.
TGTGCCAGCAGCAGGGGCAATCAGCCCCAGCATTTT
CASSRGNQPQHF
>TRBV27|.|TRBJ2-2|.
TGTGCCAGCCGAAGCAACGGGAACACCGGGGAGCTGTTTTTT
CASRSNGNTGELFF
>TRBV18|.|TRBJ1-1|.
TGTGCCAGCTCACCTAAGGTAGGGGCGACCACTGAAGCTTTCTTT
CASSPKVGATTEAFF
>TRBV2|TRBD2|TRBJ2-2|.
TGTGCCAGCAGTGGACTAGCGGGAGGATCCGGGGAGCTGTTTTTT
CASSGLAGGSGELFF
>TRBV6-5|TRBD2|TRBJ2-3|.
TGTGCCAGCAGTTACCGCGGGAGCACCGCAGATACGCAGTATTTT
CASSYRGSTADTQYF